Detailed here is one T cell receptor (beta chain). This clone was found a few times. No antigen is known for it. No base quality information exists; no much larger clone differs at one position. This sample stems from a study of metastatic and nonmetastatic thyroid tumors (dated by TCRdb to 2020 to 2021). Notes on the research overall: Repertoires from peripheral blood and from tumor or nodule tissue samples of malignant and benign thyroid patients were compared. The paper as a whole reports these results and caveats: In both blood and tumor samples, malignant tumors were reported to have significantly higher TCR beta diversity than benign nodules.

None of the patients had been given any treatment before thyroid surgery. Using T-cell receptor beta sequencing, the study looked back at clinical samples from patients collected from the early 2010s to the late 2010s. The library was obtained by PCR. TCRdb lists the instrument as Illumina HiSeq 4000. High-throughput sequencing was used to profile the CDR3 region of the TCR beta-chain in every patient. Per the authors' processing: A classifier to discriminate distant-metastatic papillary thyroid cancer patients was built from CDR3 differences across clinicopathological groups. The Shannon index was used to assess repertoire diversity, and the Morisita-Horn index was used to assess tumor-blood repertoire similarity. The public reads were reanalyzed by TCRdb: fastp trimming at Q25, MiXCR alignment, in-frame beta chains only. These V and J calls are TCRdb output, not the study's own analysis. This sample comprises approximately 21,000 clones, around 20% of them detected only once. Roughly 28% of the sample is in the top ten clones.

V drops 2 bases and J drops 12 bases, leaving 25 bases in between. CDR1 and CDR2 are drawn from the germline V gene: SGHVS, FQNEAQ. Reading from cysteine to phenylalanine, the CDR3 counts 17 amino acids. Only the CDR3 DNA is retained, 51 bases long and in frame from the first base. The clonotype was recovered from a female donor with papillary thyroid cancer or a benign thyroid nodule (not recorded which). Some clones in this sample may be carry-over from other donors' samples. Sequenced input: blood. Rearrangement joined TRBV7-8 to TRBJ1-4; the D gene is not confidently resolved. The CDR3 region reads CASSLLHPQDGGAELFF. At the DNA level, the sequence is TGTGCCAGCAGCTTACTCCACCCTCAAGACGGCGGTGCGGAACTGTTTTTT.